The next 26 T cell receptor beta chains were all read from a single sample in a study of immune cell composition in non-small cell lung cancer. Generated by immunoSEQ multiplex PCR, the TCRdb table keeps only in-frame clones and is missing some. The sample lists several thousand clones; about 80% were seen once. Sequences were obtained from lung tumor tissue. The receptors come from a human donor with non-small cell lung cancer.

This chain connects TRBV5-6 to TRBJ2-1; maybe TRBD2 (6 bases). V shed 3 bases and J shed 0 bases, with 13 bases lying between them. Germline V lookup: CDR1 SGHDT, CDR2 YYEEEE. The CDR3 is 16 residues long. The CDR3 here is CASSWETGSSYNEQFF. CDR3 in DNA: TGTGCCAGCAGCTGGGAAACCGGGAGCTCCTACAATGAGCAGTTCTTC.

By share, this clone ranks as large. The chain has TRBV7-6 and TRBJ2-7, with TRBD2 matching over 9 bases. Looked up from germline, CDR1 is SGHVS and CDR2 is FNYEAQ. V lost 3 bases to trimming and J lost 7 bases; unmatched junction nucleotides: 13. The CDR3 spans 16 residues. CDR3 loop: CASSFLAGELSAEQYF. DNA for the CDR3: TGTGCCAGCAGCTTCTTAGCGGGAGAGCTCTCGGCAGAGCAGTACTTC.

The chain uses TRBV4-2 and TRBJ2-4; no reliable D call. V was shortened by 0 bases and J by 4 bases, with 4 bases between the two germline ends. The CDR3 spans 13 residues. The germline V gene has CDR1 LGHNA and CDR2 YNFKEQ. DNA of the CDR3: TGTGCCAGCAGCCAAGATATAAAAAACATTCAGTACTTC. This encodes CASSQDIKNIQYF.

CDR3 amino acids: CASSFYNRVGTGELFF. The DNA for the CDR3 is TGTGCCAGCAGCTTCTACAACAGGGTGGGCACCGGGGAGCTGTTTTTT. The chain couples TRBV11-2 to TRBJ2-2, with a possible D match to TRBD1 (6 bases). The CDR3 has 16 amino acids. Germline assignment: CDR1 SGHAT and CDR2 FQNNGV. V gave up 3 bases and J gave up 4 bases, with 15 bases separating them.

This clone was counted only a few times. CDR3: CASLPQGKLNTEAFF. The CDR3 DNA follows: TGTGCCAGCTTACCCCAGGGCAAATTGAACACTGAAGCTTTCTTT. The V call is TRBV18, the J call TRBJ1-1; weak D call: TRBD1 (5 bases). The CDR3 runs to 15 residues. Deletions cut 7 bases from V and 0 bases from J, with 15 bases between. Per germline, CDR1 KGHSH and CDR2 LQKENI.

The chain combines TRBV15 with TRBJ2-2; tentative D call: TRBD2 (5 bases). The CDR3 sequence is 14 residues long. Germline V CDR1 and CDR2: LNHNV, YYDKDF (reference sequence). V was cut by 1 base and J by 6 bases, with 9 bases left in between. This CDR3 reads CATSRAQRAGELFF. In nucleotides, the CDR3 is TGTGCCACCAGCAGAGCACAGAGGGCCGGGGAGCTGTTTTTT. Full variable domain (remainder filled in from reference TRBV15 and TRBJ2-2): DAMVIQNPRYQVTQFGKPVTLSCSQTLNHNVMYWYQQKSSQAPKLLFHYYDKDFNNEADTPDNFQSRRPNTSFCFLDIRSPGLGDTAMYLCATSRAQRAGELFFGEGSRLTVL.

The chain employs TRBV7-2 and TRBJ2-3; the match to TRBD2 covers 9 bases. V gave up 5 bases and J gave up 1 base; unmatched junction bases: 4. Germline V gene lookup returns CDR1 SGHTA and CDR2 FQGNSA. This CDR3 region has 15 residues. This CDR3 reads CASSELAGRTDTQYF. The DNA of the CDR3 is TGTGCCAGCAGCGAACTAGCGGGTCGCACAGATACGCAGTATTTT.

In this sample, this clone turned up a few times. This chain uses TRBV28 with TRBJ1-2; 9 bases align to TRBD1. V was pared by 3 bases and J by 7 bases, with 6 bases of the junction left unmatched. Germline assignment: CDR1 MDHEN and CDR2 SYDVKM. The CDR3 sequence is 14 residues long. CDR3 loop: CASSFPPTGGGYTF. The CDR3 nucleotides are TGTGCCAGCAGTTTCCCTCCGACAGGGGGTGGCTACACCTTC.

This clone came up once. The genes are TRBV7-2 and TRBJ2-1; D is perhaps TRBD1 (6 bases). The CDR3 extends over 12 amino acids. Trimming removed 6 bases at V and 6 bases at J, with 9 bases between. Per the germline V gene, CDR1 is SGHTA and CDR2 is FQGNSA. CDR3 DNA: TGTGCCAGCAGGGGCAGGGGCAATGAGCAGTTCTTC. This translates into CASRGRGNEQFF.

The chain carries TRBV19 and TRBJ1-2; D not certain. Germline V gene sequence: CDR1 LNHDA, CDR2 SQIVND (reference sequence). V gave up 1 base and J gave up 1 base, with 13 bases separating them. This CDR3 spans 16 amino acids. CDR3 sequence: CASSIGGTAINYGYTF. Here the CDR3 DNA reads TGTGCCAGTAGTATAGGTGGCACAGCTATTAACTATGGCTACACCTTC.

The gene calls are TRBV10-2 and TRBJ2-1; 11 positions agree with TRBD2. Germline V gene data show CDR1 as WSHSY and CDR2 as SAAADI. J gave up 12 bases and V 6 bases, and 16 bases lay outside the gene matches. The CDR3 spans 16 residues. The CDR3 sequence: CASSDPFSGRGGGQFF. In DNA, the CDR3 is TGCGCCAGCAGCGACCCTTTTAGCGGGAGGGGTGGGGGGCAGTTCTTC.

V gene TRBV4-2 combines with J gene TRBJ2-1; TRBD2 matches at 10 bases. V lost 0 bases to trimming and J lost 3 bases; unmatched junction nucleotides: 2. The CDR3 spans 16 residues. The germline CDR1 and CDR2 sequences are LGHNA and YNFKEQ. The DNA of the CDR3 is TGTGCCAGCAGCCAAGAAATAGCGGGAGGCTACAATGAGCAGTTCTTC. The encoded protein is CASSQEIAGGYNEQFF.

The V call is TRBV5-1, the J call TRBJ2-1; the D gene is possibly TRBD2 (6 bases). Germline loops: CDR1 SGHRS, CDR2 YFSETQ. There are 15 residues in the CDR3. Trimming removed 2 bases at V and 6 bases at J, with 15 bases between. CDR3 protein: CASSLGTSEGNEQFF. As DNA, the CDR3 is TGCGCCAGCAGCTTAGGGACGTCGGAGGGCAATGAGCAGTTCTTC.

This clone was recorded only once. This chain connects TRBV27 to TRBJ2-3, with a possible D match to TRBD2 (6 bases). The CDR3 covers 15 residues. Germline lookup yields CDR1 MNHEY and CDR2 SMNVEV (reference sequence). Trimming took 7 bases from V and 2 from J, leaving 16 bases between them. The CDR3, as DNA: TGTGCCAGCACCGCGGGATTTCAAATCACAGATACGCAGTATTTT. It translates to CASTAGFQITDTQYF.

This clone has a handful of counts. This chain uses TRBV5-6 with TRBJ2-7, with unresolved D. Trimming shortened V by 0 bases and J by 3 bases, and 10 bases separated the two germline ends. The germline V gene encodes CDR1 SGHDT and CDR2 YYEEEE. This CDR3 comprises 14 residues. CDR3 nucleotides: TGTGCCAGCAGCTTGGCTTCCGGTTTCTACGAGCAGTACTTC. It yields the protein CASSLASGFYEQYF. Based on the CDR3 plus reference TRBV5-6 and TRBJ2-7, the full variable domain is DAGVTQSPTHLIKTRGQQVTLRCSPKSGHDTVSWYQQALGQGPQFIFQYYEEEERQRGNFPDRFSGHQFPNYSSELNVNALLLGDSALYLCASSLASGFYEQYFGPGTRLTVT.

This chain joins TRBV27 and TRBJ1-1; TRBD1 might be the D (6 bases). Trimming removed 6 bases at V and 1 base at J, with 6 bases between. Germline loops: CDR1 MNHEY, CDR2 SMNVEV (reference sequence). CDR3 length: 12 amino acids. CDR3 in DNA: TGTGCCAGCAGCAGGGGGAACACTGAAGCTTTCTTT. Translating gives CASSRGNTEAFF.

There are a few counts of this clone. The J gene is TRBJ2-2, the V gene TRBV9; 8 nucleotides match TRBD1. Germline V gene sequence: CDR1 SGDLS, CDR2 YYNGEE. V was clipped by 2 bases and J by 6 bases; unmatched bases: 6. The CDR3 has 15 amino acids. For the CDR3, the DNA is TGTGCCAGCAGCGTGACAGGGGCTTTTTCCGGGGAGCTGTTTTTT. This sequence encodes CASSVTGAFSGELFF.

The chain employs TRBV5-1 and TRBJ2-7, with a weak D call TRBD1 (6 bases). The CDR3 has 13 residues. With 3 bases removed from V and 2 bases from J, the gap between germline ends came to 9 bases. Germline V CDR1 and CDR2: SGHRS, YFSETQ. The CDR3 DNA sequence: TGCGCCAGCAGCTGGGACAAGGCCTACGAGCAGTACTTC. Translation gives CASSWDKAYEQYF.

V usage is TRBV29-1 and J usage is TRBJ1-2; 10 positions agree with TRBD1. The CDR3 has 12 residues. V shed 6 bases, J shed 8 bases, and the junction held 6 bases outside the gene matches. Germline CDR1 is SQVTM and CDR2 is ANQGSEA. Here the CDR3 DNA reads TGCAGCGTCGAGGGGACAGGGGTCGGCTACACCTTC. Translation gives CSVEGTGVGYTF.

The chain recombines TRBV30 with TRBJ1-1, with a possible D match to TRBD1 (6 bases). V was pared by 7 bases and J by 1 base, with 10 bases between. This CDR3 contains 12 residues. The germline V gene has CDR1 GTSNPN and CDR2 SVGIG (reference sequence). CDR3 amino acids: CASDSPNTEAFF. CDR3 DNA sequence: TGTGCCTCGGACAGCCCGAACACTGAAGCTTTCTTT. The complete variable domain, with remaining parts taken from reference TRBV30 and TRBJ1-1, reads SQTIHQWPATLVQPVGSPLSLECTVEGTSNPNLYWYRQAAGRGLQLLFYSVGIGQISSEVPQNLSASRPQDRQFILSSKKLLLSDSGFYLCASDSPNTEAFFGQGTRLTVV.

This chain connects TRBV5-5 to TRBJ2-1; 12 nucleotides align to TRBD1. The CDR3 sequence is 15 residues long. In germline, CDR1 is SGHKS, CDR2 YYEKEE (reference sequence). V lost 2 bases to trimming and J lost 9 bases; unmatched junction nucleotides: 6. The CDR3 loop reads CASSFRDRGPVEQFF. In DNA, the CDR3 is TGTGCCAGCAGCTTCCGGGACAGGGGGCCTGTTGAGCAGTTCTTC.

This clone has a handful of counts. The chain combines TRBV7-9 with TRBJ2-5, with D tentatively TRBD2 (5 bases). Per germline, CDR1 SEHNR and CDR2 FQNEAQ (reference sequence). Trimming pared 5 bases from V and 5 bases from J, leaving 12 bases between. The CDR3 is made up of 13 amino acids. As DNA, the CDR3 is TGTGCCAGCAGCCCCGGACTCGGGGAGACCCAGTACTTC. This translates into CASSPGLGETQYF.

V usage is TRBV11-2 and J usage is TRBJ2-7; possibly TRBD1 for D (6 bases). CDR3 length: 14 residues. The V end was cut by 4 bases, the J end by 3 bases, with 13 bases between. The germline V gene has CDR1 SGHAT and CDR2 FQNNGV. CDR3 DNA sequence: TGTGCCAGCAGCTCTGTAGGGGGAAACTACGAGCAGTACTTC. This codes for CASSSVGGNYEQYF.

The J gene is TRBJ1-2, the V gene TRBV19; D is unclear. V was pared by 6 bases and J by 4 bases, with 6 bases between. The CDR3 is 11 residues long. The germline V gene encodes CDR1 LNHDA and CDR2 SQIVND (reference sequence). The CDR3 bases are TGTGCCAGTAGCCGGGGCTATGGCTACACCTTC. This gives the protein CASSRGYGYTF.

The CDR3 DNA sequence: TGTGCCAGCAGCCCCGCGCGCGGAAGACTAGCGGGGGCAATAGATACGCAGTATTTT. Amino acids: CASSPARGRLAGAIDTQYF. The chain joins TRBV13 to TRBJ2-3, with 12 bases lining up with TRBD2. Germline values: CDR1 PRHDT, CDR2 FYEKMQ (reference sequence). J lost 5 bases, V lost 5 bases, and 17 bases had no gene match. This CDR3 contains 19 residues. The full variable domain, rest sourced from reference TRBV13 and TRBJ2-3, is AAGVIQSPRHLIKEKRETATLKCYPIPRHDTVYWYQQGPGQDPQFLISFYEKMQSDKGSIPDRFSAQQFSDYHSELNMSSLELGDSALYFCASSPARGRLAGAIDTQYFGPGTRLTVL.

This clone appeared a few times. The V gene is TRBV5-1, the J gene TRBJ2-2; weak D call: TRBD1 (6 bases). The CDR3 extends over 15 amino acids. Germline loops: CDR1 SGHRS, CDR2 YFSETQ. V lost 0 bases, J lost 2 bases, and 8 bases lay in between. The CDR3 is CASSLEQGNTGELFF. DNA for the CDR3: TGCGCCAGCAGCTTGGAACAGGGAAACACCGGGGAGCTGTTTTTT. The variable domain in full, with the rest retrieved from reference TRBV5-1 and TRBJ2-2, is KAGVTQTPRYLIKTRGQQVTLSCSPISGHRSVSWYQQTPGQGLQFLFEYFSETQRNKGNFPGRFSGRQFSNSRSEMNVSTLELGDSALYLCASSLEQGNTGELFFGEGSRLTVL.